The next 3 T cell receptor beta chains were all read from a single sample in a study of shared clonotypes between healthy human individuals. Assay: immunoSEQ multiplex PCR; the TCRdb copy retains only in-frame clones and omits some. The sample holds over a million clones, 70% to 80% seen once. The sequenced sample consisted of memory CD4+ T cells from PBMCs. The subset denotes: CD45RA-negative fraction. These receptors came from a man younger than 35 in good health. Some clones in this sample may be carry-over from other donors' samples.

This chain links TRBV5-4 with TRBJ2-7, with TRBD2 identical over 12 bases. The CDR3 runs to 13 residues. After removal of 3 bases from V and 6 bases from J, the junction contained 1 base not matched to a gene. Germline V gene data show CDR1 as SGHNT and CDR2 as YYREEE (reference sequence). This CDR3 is CASSSGLAGEQYF. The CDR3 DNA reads TGTGCCAGCAGCTCGGGACTAGCGGGCGAGCAGTACTTC.

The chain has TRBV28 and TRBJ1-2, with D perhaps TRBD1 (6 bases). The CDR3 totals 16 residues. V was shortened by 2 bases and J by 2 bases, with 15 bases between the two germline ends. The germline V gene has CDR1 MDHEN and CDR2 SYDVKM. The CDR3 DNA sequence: TGTGCCAGCAGTTTACCCCCGGGCCAGGGGAACTATGGCTACACCTTC. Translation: CASSLPPGQGNYGYTF.

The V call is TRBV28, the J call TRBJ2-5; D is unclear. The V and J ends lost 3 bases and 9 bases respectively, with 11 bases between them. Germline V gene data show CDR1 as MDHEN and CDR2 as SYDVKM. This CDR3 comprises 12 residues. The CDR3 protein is CASSFRWSAQYF. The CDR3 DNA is TGTGCCAGCAGTTTTAGGTGGTCGGCCCAGTACTTC.